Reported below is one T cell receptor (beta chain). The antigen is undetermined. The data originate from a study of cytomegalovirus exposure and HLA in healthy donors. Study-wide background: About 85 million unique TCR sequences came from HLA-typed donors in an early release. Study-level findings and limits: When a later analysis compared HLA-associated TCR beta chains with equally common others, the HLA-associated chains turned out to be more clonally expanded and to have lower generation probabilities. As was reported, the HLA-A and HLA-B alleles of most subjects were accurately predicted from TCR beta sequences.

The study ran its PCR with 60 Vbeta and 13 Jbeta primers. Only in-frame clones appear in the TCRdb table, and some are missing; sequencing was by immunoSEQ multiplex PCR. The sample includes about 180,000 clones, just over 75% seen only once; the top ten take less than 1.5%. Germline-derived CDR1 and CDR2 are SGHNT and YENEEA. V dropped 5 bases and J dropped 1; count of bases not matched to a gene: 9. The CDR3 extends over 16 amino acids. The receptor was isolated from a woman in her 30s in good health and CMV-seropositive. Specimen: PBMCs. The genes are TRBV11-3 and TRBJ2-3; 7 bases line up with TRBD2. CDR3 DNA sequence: TGTGCCAGCAGCCCTCGATGGGGAGGGGGCACAGATACGCAGTATTTT. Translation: CASSPRWGGGTDTQYF.